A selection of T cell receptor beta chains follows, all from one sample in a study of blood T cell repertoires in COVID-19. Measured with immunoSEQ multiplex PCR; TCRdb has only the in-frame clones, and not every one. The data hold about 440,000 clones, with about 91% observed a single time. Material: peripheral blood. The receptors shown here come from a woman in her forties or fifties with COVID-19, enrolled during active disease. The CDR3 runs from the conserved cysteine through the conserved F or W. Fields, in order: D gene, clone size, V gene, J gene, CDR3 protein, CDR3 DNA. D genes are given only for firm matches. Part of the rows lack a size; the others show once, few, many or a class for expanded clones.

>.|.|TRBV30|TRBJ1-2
CAWEAPGGGYTF
TGTGCCTGGGAGGCCCCGGGGGGCGGCTACACCTTC
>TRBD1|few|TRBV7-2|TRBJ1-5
CASSYRDSNQPQHF
TGTGCCAGCAGCTACCGGGACAGTAATCAGCCCCAGCATTTT
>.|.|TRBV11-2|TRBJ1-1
CASSSPGLSFTEAFF
TGTGCCAGCAGCTCTCCAGGGCTCTCCTTCACTGAAGCTTTCTTT
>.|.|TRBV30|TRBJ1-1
CAWTPDRGGSTEAFF
TGTGCCTGGACGCCCGATCGAGGGGGATCAACTGAAGCTTTCTTT
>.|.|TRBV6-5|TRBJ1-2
CASAQSLGYGYTF
TGTGCCAGCGCCCAGTCCCTAGGTTATGGCTACACCTTC
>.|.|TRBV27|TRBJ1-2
CASRASSGDSYGYTF
TGTGCCAGCCGGGCTTCGTCAGGGGATAGCTATGGCTACACCTTC
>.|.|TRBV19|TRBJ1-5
CASKGGHNLNQPQHF
TGTGCCAGTAAAGGTGGACACAACCTCAATCAGCCCCAGCATTTT
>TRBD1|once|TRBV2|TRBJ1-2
CASSRVGGGGYTF
TGTGCCAGCTCCCGAGTAGGGGGCGGTGGCTACACCTTC
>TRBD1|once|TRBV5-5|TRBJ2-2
CASSWATGLAGELFF
TGTGCCAGCAGCTGGGCGACAGGGTTGGCCGGGGAGCTGTTTTTT
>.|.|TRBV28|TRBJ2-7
CASRAGVTRSYEQYF
TGTGCCAGCAGGGCAGGGGTCACCCGCTCCTACGAGCAGTACTTC
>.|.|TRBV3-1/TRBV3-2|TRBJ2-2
CASSRFKRRGLDTGELFF
TGTGCCAGCAGCCGGTTTAAGAGGCGGGGTTTGGACACCGGGGAGCTGTTTTTT
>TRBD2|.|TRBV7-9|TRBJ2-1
CASSQRGASHPHNEQFF
TGTGCCAGCAGCCAGCGGGGGGCTAGTCATCCCCACAATGAGCAGTTCTTC
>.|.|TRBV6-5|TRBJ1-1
CASLRDTEAFF
TGTGCCAGCCTACGGGACACTGAAGCTTTCTTT
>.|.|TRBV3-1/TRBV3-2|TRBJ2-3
CASSQEAAGATDTQYF
TGTGCCAGCAGCCAAGAAGCCGCAGGGGCCACAGATACGCAGTATTTT
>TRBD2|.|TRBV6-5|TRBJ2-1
CASNGGSLYEQFF
TGTGCCAGCAACGGGGGGAGTTTATATGAGCAGTTCTTC
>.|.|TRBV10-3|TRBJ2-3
CAISPERVGNADTQYF
TGTGCCATCAGTCCCGAGCGGGTGGGAAACGCAGATACGCAGTATTTT
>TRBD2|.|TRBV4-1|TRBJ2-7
CASSRQLAGGQSSYEQYF
TGCGCCAGCAGCCGACAACTAGCGGGGGGCCAGAGCTCCTACGAGCAGTACTTC
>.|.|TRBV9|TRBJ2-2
CASSSGTTSNTGELFF
TGTGCCAGCAGCTCCGGGACAACCTCGAACACCGGGGAGCTGTTTTTT
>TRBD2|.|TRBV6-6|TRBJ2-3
CASSFQRGDSGDTQYF
TGTGCCAGCAGTTTTCAGCGGGGGGATAGTGGAGATACGCAGTATTTT
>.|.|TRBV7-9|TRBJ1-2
CAGQNQGPGGYTF
TGTGCCGGCCAAAACCAGGGGCCAGGCGGCTACACCTTC
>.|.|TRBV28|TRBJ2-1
CASSLRQGSGEQFF
TGTGCCAGCAGTTTAAGGCAGGGTAGTGGTGAGCAGTTCTTC
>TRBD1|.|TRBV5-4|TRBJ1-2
CASSIGQGTYYGYTF
TGTGCCAGCAGCATAGGACAGGGAACATACTATGGCTACACCTTC
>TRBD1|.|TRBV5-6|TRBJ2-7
CASSGGQGFFYEQYF
TGTGCCAGCAGCGGAGGACAGGGATTTTTCTACGAGCAGTACTTC
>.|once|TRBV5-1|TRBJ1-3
CASSLGRSGNTIYF
TGCGCCAGCAGCTTGGGGAGGAGTGGAAACACCATATATTTT
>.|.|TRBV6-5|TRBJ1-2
CASSYRQKDGYTF
TGTGCCAGCAGTTATCGACAGAAGGATGGCTACACCTTC
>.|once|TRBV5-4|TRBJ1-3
CASSSGSTGNTIYF
TGTGCCAGCAGTTCAGGGTCCACGGGAAACACCATATATTTT
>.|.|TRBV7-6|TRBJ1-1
CASSSRGGNTKAFF
TGTGCCAGCAGCTCCCGTGGAGGAAATACGAAAGCTTTCTTT
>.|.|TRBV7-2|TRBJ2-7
CASSLEYEQYF
TGTGCCAGCAGCTTGGAGTACGAGCAGTACTTC
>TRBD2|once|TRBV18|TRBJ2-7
CASSQTSGVAEQYF
TGTGCCAGCTCACAGACTAGCGGGGTAGCCGAGCAGTACTTC
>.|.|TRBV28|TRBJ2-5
CASSSGLPTGETQYF
TGTGCCAGCAGTTCCGGACTACCCACTGGAGAGACCCAGTACTTC
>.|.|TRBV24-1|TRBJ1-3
CATSDSQGGRSGNTIYF
TGTGCCACCAGTGATTCGCAGGGAGGGAGGTCTGGAAACACCATATATTTT
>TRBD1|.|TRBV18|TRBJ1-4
CASSPARQGLGEKLFF
TGTGCCAGCTCACCGGCTAGACAGGGGCTAGGGGAAAAACTGTTTTTT